These 18 T cell receptor beta chains originate from one sample sequenced in a study of identical twins. Via MiXCR, TCRdb re-called the 5' RACE reads, giving one row per CDR3 protein. The table includes nearly 900,000 distinct CDR3 sequences, roughly an eighth detected once. In addition, the sample was reused for a study of yellow fever vaccine responses in identical twins.

The sequencing sample was made of PBMCs. All receptors derive from a woman under 30 in good health.

This clonotype has a count of ten or more. The chain carries TRBV11-2 and TRBJ2-2, with TRBD2 matching 11 bases. V gave up 5 bases and J gave up 7 bases; unmatched junction bases: 6. The CDR3 contains 15 residues. Germline CDR1 and CDR2: SGHAT and FQNNGV. CDR3 residues: CASSVLAGVSGELFF. CDR3 nucleotides: TGTGCCAGCAGCGTACTAGCGGGGGTTAGCGGGGAGCTGTTTTTT.

Only a few counts were recorded for this clonotype. The chain links TRBV28 to TRBJ1-1; D ambiguous. The germline V and J ends were trimmed by 3 bases and 0 bases, with 11 bases remaining between them. The CDR3 has 15 amino acids. Germline assignment: CDR1 MDHEN and CDR2 SYDVKM. The CDR3 DNA is TGTGCCAGCAGTTTCTTTGGAGGAGTGAACACTGAAGCTTTCTTT. This sequence encodes CASSFFGGVNTEAFF.

This clonotype was counted ten times or more. The rearrangement uses TRBV10-3 and TRBJ1-2; 7 positions agree with TRBD1. CDR1 ENHRY and CDR2 SYGVKD come from the germline V gene. J was trimmed by 5 bases and V by 8 bases; bases with no gene match: 17. This CDR3 comprises 16 residues. This CDR3 is CAIARERQGSYYGYTF. In DNA, the CDR3 is TGTGCCATCGCCCGGGAACGACAGGGCTCCTATTATGGCTACACCTTC.

The chain joins TRBV6-2 or TRBV6-3 to TRBJ2-3; the match to TRBD2 covers 10 bases. Trimming removed 6 bases from V and 4 bases from J; junction bases left unmatched: 7. CDR1 and CDR2 (germline): MNHEY, SVGEGT. The CDR3 is 15 amino acids. CDR3 nucleotide sequence: TGTGCCAGCAGACGCCTAGCGGGGGAGTCAGATACGCAGTATTTT. Translation: CASRRLAGESDTQYF.

Only a few counts were recorded for this clonotype. J is TRBJ2-5 and V is TRBV7-2, with 9 bases lining up with TRBD2. The ends lost 6 bases at V and 4 bases at J; junction bases unmatched: 9. Germline V gives CDR1 SGHTA, CDR2 FQGNSA. This CDR3 has 15 amino acids. The CDR3 nucleotides read TGTGCCAGCAGAAGGACTAGCGTCGGTTTAGAGACCCAGTACTTC. As protein: CASRRTSVGLETQYF.

This clonotype was recorded many times. V is TRBV20-1 and J is TRBJ2-2, with a weak D call TRBD2 (7 bases). The V and J ends lost 3 bases and 4 bases respectively, with 15 bases between them. CDR1 and CDR2 (germline): DFQATT, SNEGSKA (reference sequence). This CDR3 has 15 amino acids. The CDR3 DNA reads as TGCAGTGCTAGTGGGGGGGCCCGGGGCACCGGGGAGCTGTTTTTT. Translation: CSASGGARGTGELFF.

The gene calls are TRBV5-5 and TRBJ2-2, with 7 bases identical to TRBD2. CDR3 size: 16 residues. In germline, CDR1 is SGHKS, CDR2 YYEKEE (reference sequence). The trim removed 4 bases at V and 4 bases at J, leaving 10 bases unmatched. CDR3 sequence: CASSPRWGGSTGELFF. The CDR3 coding sequence is TGTGCCAGCAGCCCACGGTGGGGGGGGAGCACCGGGGAGCTGTTTTTT.

The chain employs TRBV6-1 and TRBJ2-2; TRBD2 might be the D (6 bases). Trimming took off 5 bases at V and 11 bases at J, with 12 bases between the two ends. The CDR3 spans 12 residues. CDR1 is MNHNS and CDR2 is SASEGT in the germline V gene. The CDR3 protein is CASSKSSVELFF. In DNA form, the CDR3 reads TGTGCCAGCAGTAAATCTAGCGTCGAGCTGTTTTTT.

The J gene is TRBJ2-7, the V gene TRBV5-1, with TRBD1 matching over 7 bases. CDR1 and CDR2 (germline): SGHRS, YFSETQ. V was clipped by 0 bases and J by 4 bases; unmatched bases: 7. The CDR3 is made up of 15 amino acids. The CDR3 spells CASSLDGQALYEQYV. The CDR3 DNA is TGCGCCAGCAGCTTGGATGGACAGGCCCTTTACGAGCAGTACGTC.

In its sample, this clonotype was seen many times. The V and J genes are TRBV7-2 and TRBJ1-1; D call uncertain. V was pared by 7 bases and J by 1 base, with 19 bases between. Germline loops: CDR1 SGHTA, CDR2 FQGNSA. The CDR3 covers 16 residues. The CDR3 region is CASTPSVGVRNTEAFF. CDR3 nucleotide sequence: TGTGCCAGCACCCCAAGCGTCGGGGTCAGGAACACTGAAGCTTTCTTT.

Regarding this clonotype: Since the CDR3 does not end with the conserved phenylalanine or tryptophan, this likely comes from a read error. This chain links TRBV10-3 with TRBJ2-1; D ambiguous. The CDR3 sequence is 14 residues long. Germline V CDR1 and CDR2: ENHRY, SYGVKD. The germline V and J ends were trimmed by 4 bases and 2 bases, with 9 bases remaining between them. CDR3 residues: CAISGSITYNEQFL. In DNA, the CDR3 is TGTGCCATCAGTGGTTCGATTACCTACAATGAGCAGTTCTTA.

This clonotype showed up just a few times. The J gene is TRBJ2-7, the V gene TRBV24-1; D perhaps matches TRBD1 (6 bases). CDR3 length equals 12 residues. V lost 9 bases, J lost 3 bases, and 11 bases lay in between. Germline V CDR1 and CDR2: KGHDR, SFDVKD. In DNA, the CDR3 is TGTGCCACCCAGGGGTCGTACTACGAGCAGTACTTC. Translated: CATQGSYYEQYF.

This clonotype was recorded a few times. This sequence joins TRBV24-1 and TRBJ1-1; D not resolved. The CDR3 has 13 amino acids. V was pared by 1 base and J by 5 bases, with 7 bases between. Germline V gene lookup returns CDR1 KGHDR and CDR2 SFDVKD. CDR3 protein: CATSDLWGTEAFF. The CDR3 region has the DNA TGTGCCACCAGTGATTTATGGGGTACTGAAGCTTTCTTT.

This clonotype has more than one count but fewer than ten. The chain combines TRBV20-1 with TRBJ2-7; 9 bases agree with TRBD1. V lost 6 bases to trimming and J lost 3 bases; unmatched junction nucleotides: 6. This CDR3 comprises 13 residues. The germline V gene encodes CDR1 DFQATT and CDR2 SNEGSKA (reference sequence). The CDR3, as DNA: TGCAGTGCAAGAACAGGGGGCGGCTACGAGCAGTACGTC. It translates to CSARTGGGYEQYV.

This clonotype was observed a few times. The chain couples TRBV6-1 to TRBJ2-7; 7 bases fit TRBD2. This CDR3 region has 12 residues. Germline trimming cut 4 bases from V and 3 bases from J; bases unmatched to any gene: 0. Germline-derived CDR1 and CDR2 are MNHNS and SASEGT. The CDR3 DNA is TGTGCCAGCAGTGGGGAGGGCTACGAGCAGTACTTC. Residues: CASSGEGYEQYF.

This clonotype has only one observation. The CDR3 loop reads CATGWEDHYGYTF. The CDR3 DNA follows: TGTGCCACCGGATGGGAGGACCACTATGGCTACACCTTC. The V gene is TRBV11-2, the J gene TRBJ1-2; D remains unclear. Germline V lookup: CDR1 SGHAT, CDR2 FQNNGV. The CDR3 length is 13 residues. Trimming shortened V by 10 bases and J by 3 bases, and 15 bases separated the two germline ends.

This clonotype was counted only a few times. The CDR3 nucleotides are TGTGCCAGCAGCCAAGACGTGACAGGGGTTTACGAGCAGTACTTC. As protein: CASSQDVTGVYEQYF. This chain joins TRBV3-1 and TRBJ2-7, with 8 positions matching TRBD1. Trimming removed 0 bases from V and 4 bases from J; junction bases left unmatched: 5. CDR1 and CDR2 from the germline V gene are LGHDT and YNNKEL (reference sequence). The CDR3 has 15 residues.

The chain uses TRBV2 and TRBJ2-7, with a weak D call TRBD1 (6 bases). The V end lost 6 bases, the J end lost 5 bases, and 14 bases lay between the germline ends. This CDR3 has 13 residues. Germline V gene sequence: CDR1 SNHLY, CDR2 FYNNEI. Here the CDR3 reads CASRDDRMNEQYF. The CDR3 nucleotides read TGTGCCAGCAGAGATGACAGGATGAACGAGCAGTACTTC.